The clone carrying this TCR beta chain was detected many times. Its antigen is unknown. The entry originates in a study of blood T cells in healthy people across ages. Whole-study context: For every two T cells, template switching captured about one barcoded beta molecule. Study-wide results and limits: Whereas aged donors had fewer naive CD4+ cells, long-lived donors had more of them and higher diversity.

With a J-beta primer mix and a sample-barcoded 5' primer, a second PCR ran roughly 7 to 11 cycles. Each TCR beta cDNA got a 12-nucleotide random molecular identifier. TCRdb re-analysed the 5' RACE reads in MiXCR, keeping a single row per CDR3 protein. This table holds about 1.6 million distinct CDR3 sequences, around 36% found once. The CDR3 consists of 12 residues. Trimming shortened V by 7 bases and J by 0 bases, and 8 bases separated the two germline ends. From germline, CDR1 is DFQATT and CDR2 SNEGSKA (reference sequence). Each donor's blood draw was approximately 10 milliliters of peripheral blood.

V usage is TRBV20-1 and J usage is TRBJ2-3, with a possible D match to TRBD2 (6 bases). Sequencing input: blood. The source of this sequence is a woman aged 25-40 years in good health. DNA for the CDR3: TGCAGTGGACTAGTTAGCACAGATACGCAGTATTTT. Protein: CSGLVSTDTQYF.